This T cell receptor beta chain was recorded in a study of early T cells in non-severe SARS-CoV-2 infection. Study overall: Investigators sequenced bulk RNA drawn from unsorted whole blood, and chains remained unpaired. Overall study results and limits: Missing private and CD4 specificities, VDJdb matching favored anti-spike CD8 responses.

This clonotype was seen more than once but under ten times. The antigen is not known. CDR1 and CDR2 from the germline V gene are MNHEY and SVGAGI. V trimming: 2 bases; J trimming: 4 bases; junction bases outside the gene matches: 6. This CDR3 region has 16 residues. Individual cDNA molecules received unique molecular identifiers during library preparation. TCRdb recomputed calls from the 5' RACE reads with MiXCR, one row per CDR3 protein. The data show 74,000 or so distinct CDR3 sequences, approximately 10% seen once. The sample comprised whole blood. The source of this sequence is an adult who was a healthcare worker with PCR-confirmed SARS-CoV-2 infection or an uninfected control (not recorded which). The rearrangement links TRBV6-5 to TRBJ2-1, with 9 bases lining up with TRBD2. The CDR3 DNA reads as TGTGCCAGCAGTTACCGGTCAGCGGGAGGATACAATGAGCAGTTCTTC. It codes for CASSYRSAGGYNEQFF.